The clone carrying this TCR beta chain has at least ten counts. Its antigen remains unknown. These data originate in a study of identical twins. Study outcomes and limitations: Out-of-frame TCR alpha sharing observed in monozygotic twins exceeded model estimates. Out-of-frame beta chain sequences displayed weaker excess sharing between twins. Abundant cord blood beta clonotypes carried fewer insertions; memory repertoires showed none.

Unique molecular identifiers were present on cDNA, and template switching added a universal primer site. One entry per CDR3 protein, called by TCRdb with MiXCR from the 5' RACE reads. The table includes a few hundred thousand distinct CDR3 sequences, 10% detected once. Germline-derived CDR1 and CDR2 are SGHTA and FQGNSA. This CDR3 contains 15 residues. V was trimmed by 5 bases and J by 2 bases, leaving 14 bases between them. Specimen: memory T cells sorted from blood. This chain links TRBV7-2 with TRBJ2-3; a possible D gene is TRBD2 (5 bases). The TCR was taken from a man aged 50 to 59 in good health. The CDR3 is CASSADSAPTDTQYF. The CDR3 bases are TGTGCCAGCAGCGCGGACTCGGCCCCCACAGATACGCAGTATTTT.